This is a list of T cell receptor beta chains from one sample in a study of T cell responses to AZD1222 COVID-19 vaccine. The method was immunoSEQ multiplex PCR; TCRdb's version includes in-frame clones alone and lacks a portion of them. The table has more than 110,000 clones, over 80% seen once. The sample in question was peripheral blood, obtained 28 days after the second AZD1222 dose. These receptors were obtained from an adult who received the AZD1222 COVID-19 vaccine. Each CDR3 is given with its conserved first and last residue. The D gene is left open where the match is weak. Clone size is stated in some rows and not others, as once, few, many or a class when expanded.

D: -; V: TRBV5-1; size: -; J: TRBJ2-7; DNA: TGCGCCAGCAGTCGTTCCGGGACCCAGAGCTCCTACGAGCAGTACTTC; CDR3: CASSRSGTQSSYEQYF
D: -; V: TRBV28; size: -; J: TRBJ1-1; DNA: TGTGCCAGCAAAACCGGGTTAGAGGGGCTCATGAACACTGAAGCTTTCTTT; CDR3: CASKTGLEGLMNTEAFF
D: -; V: TRBV15; size: few; J: TRBJ1-5; DNA: TGTGCCACCAGCAGAGATCCAGGGGATAGCAATCAGCCCCAGCATTTT; CDR3: CATSRDPGDSNQPQHF
D: -; V: TRBV2; size: -; J: TRBJ1-1; DNA: TGTGCCAGCAGCCCAGGGGAGGGGTACACTGAAGCTTTCTTT; CDR3: CASSPGEGYTEAFF
D: TRBD2; V: TRBV7-2; size: -; J: TRBJ2-1; DNA: TGTGCCAGCAGCGAACTAGCGGGGACTGGTAATGAGCAGTTCTTC; CDR3: CASSELAGTGNEQFF
D: TRBD2; V: TRBV27; size: -; J: TRBJ2-3; DNA: TGTGCCACCCTAGGGAGTAGCGGGAGGGCCCTGAGCACAGATACGCAGTATTTT; CDR3: CATLGSSGRALSTDTQYF
D: -; V: TRBV21-1; size: -; J: TRBJ2-1; DNA: TGTGCCAGCAGCTCGACGTGGCTAGCGGGGGATGAGCAGTTCTTC; CDR3: CASSSTWLAGDEQFF
D: -; V: TRBV3-1/TRBV3-2; size: -; J: TRBJ1-1; DNA: TGTGCCAGCAGCCAAGATCGGGTGCCCGGGGGCACTGAAGCTTTCTTT; CDR3: CASSQDRVPGGTEAFF
D: -; V: TRBV14; size: once; J: TRBJ2-7; DNA: TGTGCCAGCAGCCACCGGGAGACCATCTCCGGAATTGAGCAGTACTTC; CDR3: CASSHRETISGIEQYF
D: TRBD1; V: TRBV5-4; size: -; J: TRBJ2-7; DNA: TGTGCCAGCAGCTGGGGACAGGGGAGGACCTACGAGCAGTACTTC; CDR3: CASSWGQGRTYEQYF
D: -; V: TRBV28; size: -; J: TRBJ1-6; DNA: TGTGCCAGCAGTTCCCCCGGGACGGCTTATTCACCCCTCCACTTT; CDR3: CASSSPGTAYSPLHF
D: -; V: TRBV28; size: once; J: TRBJ2-5; DNA: TGTGCCAGCAGTCCCGGACCTCAAGAGACCCAGTACTTC; CDR3: CASSPGPQETQYF
D: -; V: TRBV20-1; size: few; J: TRBJ1-2; DNA: TGCAGTGTACGGGACAACTATGGCTACACCTTC; CDR3: CSVRDNYGYTF
D: -; V: TRBV28; size: -; J: TRBJ2-7; DNA: TGTGCCAGCAGTTCTGCGACGCCAGCCTACGAGCAGTACTTC; CDR3: CASSSATPAYEQYF
D: -; V: TRBV27; size: -; J: TRBJ1-2; DNA: TGTGCCAGCAGTTCCAATGTCGGGGGCTACACCTTC; CDR3: CASSSNVGGYTF
D: TRBD1; V: TRBV5-4; size: -; J: TRBJ2-3; DNA: TGTGCCAGCAGCTTGGTACAGGGGACAGATACGCAGTATTTT; CDR3: CASSLVQGTDTQYF
D: -; V: TRBV21-1; size: -; J: TRBJ2-1; DNA: TGTGCCAGCAGCCTAACCGGGGCTCGCAGGTGGGATGAGCAGTTCTTC; CDR3: CASSLTGARRWDEQFF
D: -; V: TRBV7-2; size: -; J: TRBJ2-5; DNA: TGTGCCAGCAGCTTTAGAGGTTCAGGGGCGAGAGAGACCCAGTACTTC; CDR3: CASSFRGSGARETQYF
D: TRBD1; V: TRBV2; size: -; J: TRBJ2-7; DNA: TGTGCCAGCAGACCTCCCGGGACAGCAAACTCCTACGAGCAGTACTTC; CDR3: CASRPPGTANSYEQYF
D: TRBD1; V: TRBV23-1; size: -; J: TRBJ2-7; DNA: TGCGCCAGCAGTCAGGGGACAGGGTACGAGCAGTACTTC; CDR3: CASSQGTGYEQYF
D: -; V: TRBV30; size: -; J: TRBJ2-1; DNA: TGTGCCTGGAGTAGGAGCTCTTCAGACAATGAGCAGTTCTTC; CDR3: CAWSRSSSDNEQFF
D: TRBD1; V: TRBV28; size: -; J: TRBJ1-6; DNA: TGTGCCAGCAGTCTCGGACAGGGGAGGAATTCACCCCTCCACTTT; CDR3: CASSLGQGRNSPLHF
D: TRBD2; V: TRBV5-6; size: -; J: TRBJ2-7; DNA: TGTGCCAGCATCCCGGGACTAGCGGGAGAGGTCCCCTACGAGCAGTACTTC; CDR3: CASIPGLAGEVPYEQYF
D: -; V: TRBV6-5; size: -; J: TRBJ1-3; DNA: TGTGCCAGCAGCATTACAGTCGTTGGAAACACCATATATTTT; CDR3: CASSITVVGNTIYF
D: TRBD2; V: TRBV7-2; size: -; J: TRBJ2-2; DNA: TGTGCCAGCAGCTTAGGCCTAGCGGGAGGGGGGGAGCTGTTTTTT; CDR3: CASSLGLAGGGELFF
D: -; V: TRBV28; size: once; J: TRBJ1-1; DNA: TGTGCCACAATGCGGGGGAGGAAAGCTTTCTTT; CDR3: CATMRGRKAFF
D: -; V: TRBV15; size: -; J: TRBJ2-3; DNA: TGTGCCACCAGCAGATCCAGGGGTGGGGGCACAGATACGCAGTATTTT; CDR3: CATSRSRGGGTDTQYF
D: TRBD1; V: TRBV4-3; size: few; J: TRBJ1-5; DNA: TGCGCCAGCAGCCAAGATCTTTGGCCCTCGGGCAGGGGGGATCAGCCCCAGCATTTT; CDR3: CASSQDLWPSGRGDQPQHF
D: -; V: TRBV4-3; size: few; J: TRBJ2-2; DNA: TGCGCCAGCAGCCAAGATGGGGGGGGGACAGCGCCCACCGGGGAGCTGTTTTTT; CDR3: CASSQDGGGTAPTGELFF
D: TRBD1; V: TRBV7-9; size: -; J: TRBJ1-2; DNA: TGTGCAAGCAGCCTTCAGGGGGCCTGGGGCTACACCTTC; CDR3: CASSLQGAWGYTF
D: TRBD1; V: TRBV5-1; size: -; J: TRBJ1-5; DNA: TGCGCCAGCAGCTTGGGGGCAGGGGGCCTCGATCAGCCCCAGCATTTT; CDR3: CASSLGAGGLDQPQHF
D: -; V: TRBV9; size: -; J: TRBJ1-1; DNA: TGTGCCAGCAGCCAATTAACAGGGAATGAAGCTTTCTTT; CDR3: CASSQLTGNEAFF
D: -; V: TRBV10-3; size: -; J: TRBJ2-3; DNA: TGTGCCATCAGCGCCCGGACAGAATTAAGCACAGATACGCAGTATTTT; CDR3: CAISARTELSTDTQYF
D: -; V: TRBV24-1; size: -; J: TRBJ2-1; DNA: TGTGCCACCAGTGACCCCGACAATGAGCAGTTCTTC; CDR3: CATSDPDNEQFF
D: TRBD2; V: TRBV10-3; size: -; J: TRBJ2-7; DNA: TGTGCCATCAGGCTGACTAGCGGGAGTTTCGAGCAGTACTTC; CDR3: CAIRLTSGSFEQYF